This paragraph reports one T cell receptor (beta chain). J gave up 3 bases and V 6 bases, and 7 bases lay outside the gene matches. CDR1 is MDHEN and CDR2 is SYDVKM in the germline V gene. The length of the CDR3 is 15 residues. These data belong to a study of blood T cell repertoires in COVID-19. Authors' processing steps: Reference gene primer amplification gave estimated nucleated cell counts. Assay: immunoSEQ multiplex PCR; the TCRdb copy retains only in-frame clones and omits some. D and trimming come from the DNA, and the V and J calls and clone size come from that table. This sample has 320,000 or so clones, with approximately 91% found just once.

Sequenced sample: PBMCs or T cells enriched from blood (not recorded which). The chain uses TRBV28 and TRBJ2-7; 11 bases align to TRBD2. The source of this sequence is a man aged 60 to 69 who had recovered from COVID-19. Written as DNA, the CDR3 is TGTGCCAGCAGGCCGGGACTAGCGGCCTTCTACGAGCAGTACTTC. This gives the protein CASRPGLAAFYEQYF.